The next 17 T cell receptor beta chains were all read from a single sample in a study of Tregs in tolerant kidney transplant recipients. Mixed chimerism was transient after nonmyeloablative marrow transplants from related graft donors. Sequenced by immunoSEQ multiplex PCR; TCRdb stores in-frame clones only, minus some. The table has 50,000 or so clones, 91% seen once. The source material was CD8+ T cells from blood (PBMCs), sampled 24 months after the transplant. These receptors were collected from a human patient who received a combined kidney and bone marrow transplant. Some T cells may be provided by the graft donor.

This chain links TRBV27 with TRBJ2-7, with a weak D call TRBD2 (5 bases). CDR1 is MNHEY, CDR2 SMNVEV, per germline (reference sequence). The length of the CDR3 is 15 residues. The germline V and J ends were trimmed by 5 bases and 2 bases, with 16 bases remaining between them. CDR3 residues: CASSPLISGAYEQYF. CDR3 DNA sequence: TGTGCCAGCAGTCCACTTATAAGCGGAGCCTACGAGCAGTACTTC.

The chain joins TRBV27 to TRBJ2-7, with D maybe TRBD1 (5 bases). Trimming took 3 bases from V and 4 from J, leaving 10 bases between them. The CDR3 loop spans 13 amino acids. Germline CDR1 MNHEY, CDR2 SMNVEV (reference sequence). CDR3 region: CASSFRQGYEQYF. The CDR3 bases are TGTGCCAGCAGTTTCCGTCAGGGTTACGAGCAGTACTTC.

This chain uses TRBV19 with TRBJ2-7; 8 nucleotides agree with TRBD2. V lost 1 base, J lost 3 bases, and 2 bases stayed unmatched. The CDR3 has 14 amino acids. CDR1 is LNHDA and CDR2 is SQIVND in the germline V gene (reference sequence). CDR3 bases: TGTGCCAGTAGTATAGGTCTAGCGGGCTACGAGCAGTACTTC. This sequence encodes CASSIGLAGYEQYF.

This clone was counted a single time. The chain uses TRBV19 and TRBJ2-7, with 11 bases matching TRBD2. This CDR3 is built from 15 residues. J lost 6 bases, V lost 2 bases, and 6 bases had no gene match. Germline CDR1 and CDR2: LNHDA and SQIVND (reference sequence). DNA of the CDR3: TGTGCCAGTAGTATAATAGCGGGAGGGCCAACCGAGCAGTACTTC. It translates to CASSIIAGGPTEQYF.

The genes are TRBV6-6 and TRBJ2-7; D is unclear. Germline assignment: CDR1 MNHNY and CDR2 SVGAGI (reference sequence). This CDR3 comprises 13 residues. The V and J ends lost 6 bases and 0 bases respectively, with 9 bases between them. The CDR3 bases are TGTGCCAGCAGCTGGTCTAGCTCCTACGAGCAGTACTTC. Protein product: CASSWSSSYEQYF.

V is TRBV27 and J is TRBJ2-7; D is unclear. This CDR3 is built from 13 residues. V was clipped by 3 bases and J by 0 bases, with 6 bases between them. The germline V gene has CDR1 MNHEY and CDR2 SMNVEV (reference sequence). CDR3 loop: CASSFSPSYEQYF. The CDR3 region has the DNA TGTGCCAGCAGTTTCTCCCCCTCCTACGAGCAGTACTTC.

The V call is TRBV30, the J call TRBJ2-1, with 10 bases lining up with TRBD2. After removal of 0 bases from V and 8 bases from J, the junction contained 4 bases not matched to a gene. CDR1 is GTSNPN and CDR2 is SVGIG in the germline V gene (reference sequence). CDR3 length: 14 amino acids. The CDR3 protein is CAWSVRLAGDEQFF. The CDR3, as DNA: TGTGCCTGGAGTGTACGGCTAGCGGGAGATGAGCAGTTCTTC.

This clone was found once. The rearrangement joins TRBV4-3 to TRBJ2-4, with D maybe TRBD2 (5 bases). CDR3 length: 17 residues. Trimming took off 0 bases at V and 0 bases at J, with 12 bases between the two ends. Germline V CDR1 and CDR2: LGHNA, YSLEER. The CDR3 loop reads CASSQDGEGLAKNIQYF. The CDR3 DNA sequence: TGCGCCAGCAGCCAAGATGGAGAGGGCTTAGCCAAAAACATTCAGTACTTC.

This clone was observed a few times. The J gene is TRBJ1-1, the V gene TRBV10-3, with TRBD1 matching 9 bases. This CDR3 has 13 residues. Germline V CDR1 and CDR2: ENHRY, SYGVKD. V lost 7 bases and J lost 6; bases outside the gene matches: 6. CDR3 region: CAITETGGPEAFF. In DNA form, the CDR3 reads TGTGCCATCACCGAGACAGGGGGTCCTGAAGCTTTCTTT.

The chain couples TRBV28 to TRBJ1-1; D is unresolved. The V end was cut by 5 bases, the J end by 4 bases, with 17 bases between. The germline V gene has CDR1 MDHEN and CDR2 SYDVKM. This CDR3 is built from 15 residues. DNA for the CDR3: TGTGCCAGCAGTCCCCCGGTCCTTTCGGGCACTGAAGCTTTCTTT. It encodes CASSPPVLSGTEAFF.

The CDR3 DNA reads TGTGCCAGCAGCCCGTCACCGGGACAAGGCGAGCAGTACTTC. Protein product: CASSPSPGQGEQYF. The V call is TRBV11-3, the J call TRBJ2-7, with D tentatively TRBD1 (6 bases). The V and J ends lost 5 bases and 6 bases respectively, with 17 bases between them. Germline lookup yields CDR1 SGHNT and CDR2 YENEEA. This CDR3 spans 14 amino acids.

The rearrangement links TRBV5-4 to TRBJ2-7; 13 bases line up with TRBD2. V shed 1 base, J shed 7 bases, and the junction held 2 bases outside the gene matches. This CDR3 has 14 amino acids. Germline values: CDR1 SGHNT, CDR2 YYREEE (reference sequence). The CDR3 is CASSLQLAGGEQYF. CDR3 nucleotides: TGTGCCAGCAGCTTGCAACTAGCGGGAGGGGAGCAGTACTTC.

This clone was recorded once. V usage is TRBV5-6 and J usage is TRBJ1-1; 10 bases line up with TRBD1. Unmatched junction bases numbered 4, after V lost 5 bases and J lost 6 bases. Germline loops: CDR1 SGHDT, CDR2 YYEEEE. The CDR3 covers 13 residues. CDR3 bases: TGTGCCAGCAGACCGGGACAGGGGCCTGAAGCTTTCTTT. Translation gives CASRPGQGPEAFF.

The chain employs TRBV13 and TRBJ1-2; tentative D call: TRBD1 (5 bases). Trimming removed 5 bases at V and 8 bases at J, with 15 bases between. Germline lookup yields CDR1 PRHDT and CDR2 FYEKMQ (reference sequence). The CDR3 covers 13 residues. CDR3: CASSTRVPWGYTF. In nucleotides, the CDR3 is TGTGCCAGCAGCACCAGGGTTCCCTGGGGCTACACCTTC.

This CDR3 is CASSARTGVSRHTGELFF. Written as DNA, the CDR3 is TGTGCCAGCAGCGCCCGGACAGGGGTTTCCAGGCACACCGGGGAGCTGTTTTTT. The chain uses TRBV9 and TRBJ2-2, with 9 positions matching TRBD1. Per germline, CDR1 SGDLS and CDR2 YYNGEE. V gave up 3 bases and J gave up 3 bases; unmatched junction bases: 12. There are 18 residues in the CDR3.

V usage is TRBV19 and J usage is TRBJ2-7, with D perhaps matching TRBD2 (5 bases). Per the germline V gene, CDR1 is LNHDA and CDR2 is SQIVND (reference sequence). V was shortened by 4 bases and J by 6 bases, with 10 bases between the two germline ends. This CDR3 contains 12 residues. Here the CDR3 reads CASSNTGVEQYF. The CDR3 coding sequence is TGTGCCAGTAGTAATACCGGGGTCGAGCAGTACTTC.

This chain links TRBV25-1 with TRBJ2-2; D is unclear. Between the trimmed V and J ends, which lost 4 bases and 4 bases, there was a span of 10 bases. CDR3 length equals 14 residues. Per the germline V gene, CDR1 is MGHDK and CDR2 is SYGVNS. Here the CDR3 DNA reads TGTGCCAGCAGTGGGCTAGTCGTCACCGGGGAGCTGTTTTTT. The encoded protein is CASSGLVVTGELFF.